Listed here are 5 T cell receptor beta chains from one sample, sequenced in a study of T-cell memory formation after mild COVID-19. TCRdb reprocessed the 5' RACE reads with MiXCR, giving one entry per CDR3 protein. This repertoire shows roughly 170,000 distinct CDR3 sequences, roughly a fifth found once; its top ten account for under 25%. Sequenced input: PBMCs or a T cell subset sorted from them (not recorded which). These receptor sequences come from an adult woman who had mild COVID-19 (a few samples of this study predate the infection). Cell type and time point are not known.

The gene calls are TRBV5-6 and TRBJ2-7; no definite D call. V lost 2 bases and J 2 bases, leaving 11 bases between the germline ends. Per the germline V gene, CDR1 is SGHDT and CDR2 is YYEEEE. This CDR3 comprises 14 residues. DNA for the CDR3: TGTGCCAGCAGCTTAGGCTCTTACGCCTACGAGCAGTACTTC. Translating gives CASSLGSYAYEQYF.

Details on this clonotype: The junction departs from the called germline gene at one end, perhaps through a read error. CDR3 sequence: CASSSQGGSEHYF. In nucleotides, the CDR3 is TGTGCCAGCAGCTCCCAAGGGGGGAGCGAGCATTACTTC. The chain links TRBV12-3 or TRBV12-4 to TRBJ2-7; perhaps D is TRBD1 or TRBD2 (6 bases each). This CDR3 comprises 13 residues.

CDR3 amino acids: CASSPTGNGYTF. DNA for the CDR3: TGTGCCAGCAGCCCAACAGGAAATGGCTACACCTTC. J is TRBJ1-2 and V is TRBV7-9, with D possibly TRBD1 on 5 matching bases. The CDR3 runs to 12 residues. Per the germline V gene, CDR1 is SEHNR and CDR2 is FQNEAQ (reference sequence). V lost 5 bases and J 6 bases, leaving 10 bases between the germline ends.

This clonotype was seen more than once but under ten times. The chain is built from TRBV20-1 and TRBJ1-5, with unresolved D. The V end was cut by 1 base, the J end by 7 bases, with 11 bases between. The CDR3 has 13 amino acids. Germline CDR1 is DFQATT and CDR2 is SNEGSKA (reference sequence). CDR3 bases: TGCAGTGCTAGAGGCCGGATTCTCCAGCCCCAGCATTTT. This translates into CSARGRILQPQHF.

The V gene is TRBV4-2, the J gene TRBJ2-7; the match to TRBD1 covers 9 bases. Germline assignment: CDR1 LGHNA and CDR2 YNFKEQ. V lost 1 base, J lost 2 bases, and 24 bases stayed unmatched. The CDR3 loop spans 22 amino acids. CDR3 in amino acids: CASSQAPVSGTGTTPGAYEQYF. For the CDR3, the DNA is TGTGCCAGCAGCCAAGCTCCGGTATCCGGGACAGGGACGACCCCCGGGGCCTACGAGCAGTACTTC.